One sample yielded the 17 T cell receptor beta chains listed below, sequenced in a study of T cell responses to AZD1222 COVID-19 vaccine. This table comes from immunoSEQ multiplex PCR, and its TCRdb copy is limited to in-frame clones, with some not included. The sample lists roughly 77,000 clones; 92% were seen once. The material sequenced was peripheral blood, taken 28 days after the second AZD1222 dose. These receptors came from an adult who received the AZD1222 COVID-19 vaccine.

This clone showed up just a few times. The chain recombines TRBV3-1 (or the pseudogene TRBV3-2) with TRBJ2-7, with D possibly TRBD2 on 6 matching bases. This CDR3 has 15 residues. Looked up from germline, CDR1 is LGHDT and CDR2 is YNNKEL (reference sequence). The V end lost 1 base, the J end lost 2 bases, and 12 bases lay between the germline ends. Here the CDR3 DNA reads TGTGCCAGCAGCCAAGGCGGGAACCCTCCCTACGAGCAGTACTTC. This encodes CASSQGGNPPYEQYF.

The rearrangement joins TRBV20-1 to TRBJ2-1; 13 bases fit TRBD2. CDR3 length equals 15 residues. The junction had 8 bases not matched to a gene; V was cut back by 3 bases and J by 9 bases. The germline V gene encodes CDR1 DFQATT and CDR2 SNEGSKA (reference sequence). The chain's CDR3 is CSASSGLAGVSEQFF. The CDR3 nucleotides read TGCAGTGCTAGTTCCGGACTAGCGGGAGTTAGTGAGCAGTTCTTC.

By sample share, this clone is medium-sized. This chain connects TRBV27 to TRBJ2-6; D ambiguous. V dropped 4 bases and J dropped 2 bases, with 9 bases sitting between them. Germline-derived CDR1 and CDR2 are MNHEY and SMNVEV (reference sequence). This CDR3 has 15 residues. CDR3 amino acids: CASSSPYTGANVLTF. DNA of the CDR3: TGTGCCAGCAGTTCGCCCTATACTGGGGCCAACGTCCTGACTTTC.

V gene TRBV7-9 combines with J gene TRBJ1-2; unclear D gene. Trimming stripped 1 base from V and 4 bases from J, with 7 bases between. Per germline, CDR1 SEHNR and CDR2 FQNEAQ (reference sequence). This CDR3 has 13 amino acids. CDR3 sequence reads: CASSLVEIYGYTF. The CDR3, as DNA: TGTGCCAGCAGCTTAGTTGAAATCTATGGCTACACCTTC.

The rearrangement joins TRBV10-3 to TRBJ1-6, with D uncertain. CDR3 length equals 13 residues. The ends were cut back, 3 bases at V and 6 bases at J, with 6 bases in the middle. The germline gives CDR1 ENHRY, CDR2 SYGVKD. This CDR3 is CAISDGVNSPLHF. CDR3 in DNA: TGTGCCATCAGTGATGGGGTTAATTCACCCCTCCACTTT.

This clone appeared once. The V gene is TRBV10-3, the J gene TRBJ1-4; D is ambiguous. Trimming took 10 bases from V and 4 from J, leaving 13 bases between them. The germline V gene encodes CDR1 ENHRY and CDR2 SYGVKD. The length of the CDR3 is 13 residues. The CDR3 DNA reads as TGTGCCACCTGCGAGGGCCATAATGAAAAACTGTTTTTT. Protein: CATCEGHNEKLFF.

On this clone: The CDR3 ends on some other residue instead of the conserved phenylalanine or tryptophan, so this is likely a read error. It is unclear where the CDR3 begins or ends on the DNA, so no DNA is shown, and the CDR3 is as TCRdb lists it. The rearrangement links TRBV19 to TRBJ2-3; TRBD1, the table's D call, lacks a check against the DNA. 13 amino acids form the CDR3, both terminal residues included. Germline loops: CDR1 LNHDA, CDR2 SQIVND (reference sequence). CDR3 residues: CASSTPWTGGVDG.

The chain joins TRBV9 to TRBJ2-5; 9 nucleotides align to TRBD1. The CDR3 consists of 14 residues. Trimming removed 4 bases from V and 5 bases from J; junction bases left unmatched: 6. Germline V gene sequence: CDR1 SGDLS, CDR2 YYNGEE. In nucleotides, the CDR3 is TGTGCCAGCAGCCCGGGACAGGGAGGGGAGACCCAGTACTTC. It translates to CASSPGQGGETQYF.

This clone was counted once. The genes are TRBV3-1 (or the pseudogene TRBV3-2) and TRBJ2-7; TRBD1 or TRBD2 may be the D gene (5 bases each). From germline, CDR1 is LGHDT and CDR2 YNNKEL (reference sequence). V lost 8 bases, J lost 5 bases, and 16 bases lay in between. This CDR3 spans 13 amino acids. This CDR3 reads CASGTVGIDEQYF. In DNA, the CDR3 is TGTGCCAGCGGGACGGTTGGTATCGACGAGCAGTACTTC.

The chain has TRBV30 and TRBJ2-1, with TRBD2 as a possible D gene (7 bases). CDR3 length: 16 amino acids. Germline assignment: CDR1 GTSNPN and CDR2 SVGIG (reference sequence). V was trimmed by 6 bases and J by 6 bases, leaving 24 bases between them. The CDR3: CACRGSRGLILNEQFF. The CDR3 nucleotides read TGTGCCTGTCGGGGGAGCAGGGGACTAATTCTCAATGAGCAGTTCTTC.

The chain recombines TRBV5-1 with TRBJ2-5, with D hard to call. Germline V gene lookup returns CDR1 SGHRS and CDR2 YFSETQ. The CDR3 spans 17 residues. Trimming left V 0 bases short and J 1 base short, with 16 bases between. This CDR3 is CASSLAQDIRLQETQYF. CDR3 nucleotide sequence: TGCGCCAGCAGCTTGGCGCAAGATATCCGACTCCAAGAGACCCAGTACTTC.

The chain couples TRBV19 to TRBJ2-1, with TRBD2 as a possible D gene (5 bases). Germline CDR1 LNHDA, CDR2 SQIVND (reference sequence). V was pared by 1 base and J by 0 bases, with 13 bases between. The CDR3 spans 17 residues. The DNA of the CDR3 is TGTGCCAGTAGTATAGGTGGAGGAACCGGCTCCTACAATGAGCAGTTCTTC. The encoded protein is CASSIGGGTGSYNEQFF.

The CDR3 DNA sequence: TGCAGTGCTAGTCCCGGGAGCACAGATACGCAGTATTTT. Protein: CSASPGSTDTQYF. The chain links TRBV20-1 to TRBJ2-3; D is uncertain. CDR3 size: 13 residues. The V gene lost 3 bases and the J gene lost 0 bases, with 7 bases spanning the gap. Germline V gene sequence: CDR1 DFQATT, CDR2 SNEGSKA (reference sequence).

The chain employs TRBV3-1 (or the pseudogene TRBV3-2) and TRBJ2-1; 8 bases map to TRBD2. The J segment lost 3 bases and the V segment lost 6 bases, leaving 7 bases of the junction unmatched. The V gene's germline CDR1 is LGHDT and CDR2 YNNKEL (reference sequence). The CDR3 is 15 residues long. The CDR3 loop reads CASRRSGRGYNEQFF. For the CDR3, the DNA is TGTGCCAGCAGAAGAAGCGGGAGAGGCTACAATGAGCAGTTCTTC.

The chain uses TRBV6-4 and TRBJ2-1, with D tentatively TRBD2 (5 bases). V was pared by 5 bases and J by 4 bases, with 15 bases between. CDR1 and CDR2 from the germline V gene are MRHNA and SNTAGT. The CDR3 totals 15 residues. In nucleotides, the CDR3 is TGTGCCAGCAGTCCCCACGGGGAAGGGTACAATGAGCAGTTCTTC. Its protein is CASSPHGEGYNEQFF.

This chain links TRBV6-1 with TRBJ2-3; D is perhaps TRBD2 (6 bases). CDR3 length: 16 amino acids. Germline V CDR1 and CDR2: MNHNS, SASEGT. Trimming left V 2 bases short and J 4 bases short, with 16 bases between. CDR3 sequence reads: CASSEWPGEDADTQYF. CDR3 nucleotide sequence: TGTGCCAGCAGTGAATGGCCGGGGGAGGACGCAGATACGCAGTATTTT.

The rearrangement joins TRBV3-1 (or the pseudogene TRBV3-2) to TRBJ2-5; D call uncertain. Trimming shortened V by 1 base and J by 4 bases, and 4 bases separated the two germline ends. Per germline, CDR1 LGHDT and CDR2 YNNKEL (reference sequence). The CDR3 is made up of 12 amino acids. The CDR3 region is CASSQARETQYF. CDR3 DNA sequence: TGTGCCAGCAGCCAAGCCCGAGAGACCCAGTACTTC.